These 18 T cell receptor beta chains were sequenced from one sample in a study of human T cells and chemical hapten exposure. Time point defined: pre-sensitization, week 0. Treatment in this sample: therapeutic diphenylcyclopropenone sensitization with weekly scalp DPC. In TCRdb, the RACE reads were re-called with MiXCR into one record per CDR3 protein. The repertoire consists of 350,000 to 400,000 distinct CDR3 sequences, with around 5.5% occurring once and the leading ten covering just over 2.5%. Sequencing used whole blood, obtained in connection with sensitization to the hapten diphenylcyclopropenone (DPC). The source of these receptors is a woman aged 45-65 years with alopecia areata. Some clones in this sample may be carry-over from other donors' samples.

Many counts were recorded for this clonotype. The J gene is TRBJ1-1, the V gene TRBV7-3; D uncertain. The CDR3 contains 13 residues. CDR1 SGHTA and CDR2 FQGTGA come from the germline V gene. V was trimmed by 4 bases and J by 1 base, leaving 7 bases between them. The CDR3 region has the DNA TGTGCCAGCAGCTCTGGACGGAACACTGAAGCTTTCTTT. The encoded protein is CASSSGRNTEAFF.

The chain joins TRBV4-2 to TRBJ1-4; unclear D gene. V was pared by 7 bases and J by 0 bases, with 6 bases between. From germline, CDR1 is LGHNA and CDR2 YNFKEQ. There are 13 residues in the CDR3. CDR3 in amino acids: CASKVPTNEKLFF. CDR3 nucleotide sequence: TGTGCCAGCAAGGTACCAACTAATGAAAAACTGTTTTTT.

This clonotype was counted only a few times. The chain employs TRBV18 and TRBJ2-7; 9 bases are shared with TRBD2. The CDR3 runs 14 residues. V lost 6 bases, J lost 5 bases, and 8 bases stayed unmatched. Germline V gene data show CDR1 as KGHSH and CDR2 as LQKENI. The CDR3, as DNA: TGTGCCAGCTCTGCCGGGACTAGCACCCACGAGCAGTACTTC. Translated, it gives CASSAGTSTHEQYF.

This clonotype was counted many times. The chain links TRBV7-8 to TRBJ2-5; D gene unclear. The ends were cut back, 7 bases at V and 0 bases at J, with 18 bases in the middle. The CDR3 contains 16 residues. Germline CDR1 SGHVS, CDR2 FQNEAQ. CDR3 protein: CASTAKEWRNQETQYF. The CDR3 region has the DNA TGTGCCAGCACCGCCAAGGAATGGCGGAACCAAGAGACCCAGTACTTC.

The rearrangement uses TRBV5-1 and TRBJ1-1; TRBD1 matches 7 bases. Germline V lookup: CDR1 SGHRS, CDR2 YFSETQ. V dropped 7 bases and J dropped 5; count of bases not matched to a gene: 11. The CDR3 has 14 residues. The CDR3 DNA reads TGCGCCAGCCGAATACGACAGGGAGAAACTGAAGCTTTCTTT. Its translation is CASRIRQGETEAFF. The entire variable domain, with the rest obtained from reference TRBV5-1 and TRBJ1-1, is as follows: KAGVTQTPRYLIKTRGQQVTLSCSPISGHRSVSWYQQTPGQGLQFLFEYFSETQRNKGNFPGRFSGRQFSNSRSEMNVSTLELGDSALYLCASRIRQGETEAFFGQGTRLTVV.

The J gene is TRBJ1-1, the V gene TRBV7-2; no clear D. The V gene lost 4 bases and the J gene lost 5 bases, with 14 bases spanning the gap. This CDR3 spans 14 amino acids. Germline values: CDR1 SGHTA, CDR2 FQGNSA. Here the CDR3 reads CASSSPIGSTEAFF. The CDR3 region has the DNA TGTGCCAGCAGCTCCCCGATAGGGAGTACTGAAGCTTTCTTT.

This clonotype was seen at least ten times. The rearrangement joins TRBV7-2 to TRBJ2-3; D not resolved. CDR1 and CDR2 (germline): SGHTA, FQGNSA. The CDR3 spans 15 residues. Between the trimmed V and J ends, which lost 1 base and 2 bases, there was a span of 10 bases. The CDR3 DNA sequence: TGTGCCAGCAGCTTAGACGACGGGCCCACAGATACGCAGTATTTT. Amino acid sequence: CASSLDDGPTDTQYF.

This clonotype was observed a few times. V gene TRBV5-1 combines with J gene TRBJ2-1; TRBD2 matches at 11 bases. Germline values: CDR1 SGHRS, CDR2 YFSETQ. This CDR3 comprises 15 residues. Losses at the gene ends were 5 bases for V and 6 bases for J; bases not matched to a gene: 7. Written as DNA, the CDR3 is TGCGCCAGCAGGGGGGGACTAGCGGATACCAATGAGCAGTTCTTC. This translates into CASRGGLADTNEQFF.

This clonotype was seen more than once but under ten times. This chain links TRBV13 with TRBJ2-7; 7 nucleotides match TRBD1. This CDR3 has 17 amino acids. The germline CDR1 and CDR2 sequences are PRHDT and FYEKMQ (reference sequence). Germline trimming cut 5 bases from V and 2 bases from J; bases unmatched to any gene: 15. For the CDR3, the DNA is TGTGCCAGCAGCCCAGACTCGACAGGGTCTTACGCCTACGAGCAGTACTTC. It encodes CASSPDSTGSYAYEQYF. Using reference TRBV13 and TRBJ2-7 for the parts outside the CDR3, the full variable domain is AAGVIQSPRHLIKEKRETATLKCYPIPRHDTVYWYQQGPGQDPQFLISFYEKMQSDKGSIPDRFSAQQFSDYHSELNMSSLELGDSALYFCASSPDSTGSYAYEQYFGPGTRLTVT.

This clonotype was counted between two and nine times. CDR3 protein: CASSQGKDTEAFF. The CDR3 nucleotides read TGTGCCAGCAGCCAAGGAAAGGACACTGAAGCTTTCTTT. This rearrangement joins TRBV3-1 to TRBJ1-1; D not resolved. This CDR3 contains 13 residues. Trimming took 1 base from V and 3 from J, leaving 6 bases between them. Per germline, CDR1 LGHDT and CDR2 YNNKEL (reference sequence).

This clonotype was seen ten or more times. The chain uses TRBV6-2 or TRBV6-3 and TRBJ1-5, with 7 bases identical to TRBD1. The CDR3 is made up of 16 amino acids. V gave up 6 bases and J gave up 0 bases; unmatched junction bases: 8. Germline V lookup: CDR1 MNHEY, CDR2 SVGEGT. This CDR3 reads CASRAGTAYSNQPQHF. The CDR3 nucleotides read TGTGCCAGCAGGGCCGGGACAGCTTATAGCAATCAGCCCCAGCATTTT.

This clonotype occurred a few times. This chain links TRBV5-1 with TRBJ1-1, with 7 bases that match TRBD1. V dropped 2 bases and J dropped 7; count of bases not matched to a gene: 2. The germline gives CDR1 SGHRS, CDR2 YFSETQ. The CDR3 consists of 12 residues. CDR3 bases: TGCGCCAGCAGCTTCCAGGGGGGTGAAGCTTTCTTT. It is translated as CASSFQGGEAFF.

In its sample, this clonotype was seen many times. One end of the junction does not line up with germline, which may come from a read error. The J gene is TRBJ2-3, the V gene TRBV20-1; 12 positions match TRBD2. The CDR3 spans 13 residues. CDR1 is DFQATT and CDR2 is SNEGSKA in the germline V gene (reference sequence). CDR3 DNA: TGCAGTTCTAGCGGGGGGGGGACAGATACGCAGTATTTT. It codes for CSSSGGGTDTQYF.

This clonotype was recorded at least ten times. This chain connects TRBV6-2 or TRBV6-3 to TRBJ2-7, with a weak D call TRBD2 (5 bases). V was cut by 7 bases and J by 0 bases, with 13 bases left in between. The V gene's germline CDR1 is MNHEY and CDR2 SVGEGT. The CDR3 spans 14 residues. CDR3: CASTGKGYSYEQYF. CDR3 DNA: TGTGCCAGCACCGGGAAAGGGTACTCCTACGAGCAGTACTTC.

This clonotype was seen at least ten times. This chain joins TRBV29-1 and TRBJ2-7, with 7 bases identical to TRBD2. Germline lookup yields CDR1 SQVTM and CDR2 ANQGSEA. The CDR3 length is 14 residues. Trimming at V came to 7 bases and at J to 0 bases, leaving 9 bases not matched to a gene. The CDR3 DNA reads as TGCAGCGCTGTGCGGGGGAGCGCCTCCTACGAGCAGTACTTC. It translates to CSAVRGSASYEQYF.

This clonotype showed up many times. V is TRBV11-2 and J is TRBJ2-6; possibly TRBD1 or TRBD2 for D (6 bases each). The CDR3 sequence is 17 residues long. Trimming shortened V by 4 bases and J by 2 bases, and 15 bases separated the two germline ends. Germline V gives CDR1 SGHAT, CDR2 FQNNGV. Here the CDR3 DNA reads TGTGCCAGCAGCTCCTCATTCGGGGGCCCTGGGGCCAACGTCCTGACTTTC. Translation gives CASSSSFGGPGANVLTF.

This clonotype was found a few times. V and J are TRBV7-2 and TRBJ2-5; 10 bases are a match to TRBD2. The CDR3 has 15 residues. The V gene's germline CDR1 is SGHTA and CDR2 FQGNSA. The junction had 11 bases not matched to a gene; V was cut back by 8 bases and J by 5 bases. The CDR3 sequence: CASSTSSGGWETQYF. The CDR3 DNA sequence: TGTGCCAGCTCAACTAGTAGCGGGGGGTGGGAGACCCAGTACTTC.

This clonotype was recorded a few times. The rearrangement uses TRBV5-1 and TRBJ2-1; D possibly corresponds to TRBD1 (6 bases). The V gene lost 3 bases and the J gene lost 3 bases, with 13 bases spanning the gap. Germline CDR1 reads SGHRS; CDR2 reads YFSETQ. The CDR3 is 15 residues long. CDR3 amino acids: CASSWPRGIYNEQFF. Here the CDR3 DNA reads TGCGCCAGCAGCTGGCCGAGGGGGATCTACAATGAGCAGTTCTTC.